This T cell receptor beta chain derives from a study of T cell responses to AZD1222 COVID-19 vaccine. Study results and limitations: The study reported that nearly half of spike-specific TCRs target unmutated variant regions. Donors skewed white British and female; clonal diversity was possibly underestimated. It was only five to seven AZD1222 recipients who were seropositive at baseline.

Profiling relied on immunoSEQ multiplex PCR, and the TCRdb table lists in-frame clones only, not all of them. The table shows more than 100,000 clones, with 88% occurring only once. This clone was seen only a few times. The antigen is unknown. This clonotype was sampled from an adult in good health. The starting material was peripheral blood, obtained on day 0 of AZD1222 vaccination.

CDR3 DNA sequence: TGCGCCAGCGGAAGCGGGACTCCTTTCGAGCAGTACTTC. Translation: CASGSGTPFEQYF. The rearrangement uses TRBV10-2 and TRBJ2-7; 7 bases map to TRBD2. J gave up 6 bases and V 8 bases, and 10 bases lay outside the gene matches. The CDR3 totals 13 residues. Germline V gene data show CDR1 as WSHSY and CDR2 as SAAADI.